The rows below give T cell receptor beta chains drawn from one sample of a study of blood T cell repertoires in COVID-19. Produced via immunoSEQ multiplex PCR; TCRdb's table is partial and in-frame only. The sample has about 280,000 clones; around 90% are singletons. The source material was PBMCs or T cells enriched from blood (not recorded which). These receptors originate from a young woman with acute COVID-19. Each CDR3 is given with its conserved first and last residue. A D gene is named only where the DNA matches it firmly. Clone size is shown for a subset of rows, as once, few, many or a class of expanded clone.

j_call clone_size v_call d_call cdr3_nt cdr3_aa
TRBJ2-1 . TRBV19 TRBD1 TGTGCCAGTAGCGTGGACAGGGACAAGTTCTTC CASSVDRDKFF
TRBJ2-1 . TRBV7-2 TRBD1 TGTGCCAGCAGTAACGGACAGGTCTACAATGAGCAGTTCTTC CASSNGQVYNEQFF
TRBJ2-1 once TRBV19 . TGTGCCAGTAGTATCATTTCCGGGAGTGGTGAGCAGTTCTTC CASSIISGSGEQFF
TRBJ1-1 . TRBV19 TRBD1 TGTGCCAGTAAGCCCGGGTCAGGGGGGAACACTGAAGCTTTCTTT CASKPGSGGNTEAFF
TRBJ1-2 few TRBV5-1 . TGCGCCAGCAAGGGGACATGGGGCTATGGCTACACCTTC CASKGTWGYGYTF
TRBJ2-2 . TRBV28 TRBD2 TGTGCCAGCAGTCGTAGCGGGAGTACCGGGGAGCTGTTTTTT CASSRSGSTGELFF
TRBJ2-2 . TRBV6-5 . TGTGCCAGCAGGTCCCTCACCGGGGAGCTGTTTTTT CASRSLTGELFF
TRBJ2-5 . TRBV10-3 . TGTGCCATCAGTGAGTCACCCGGGGGTAACCAAGAGACCCAGTACTTC CAISESPGGNQETQYF
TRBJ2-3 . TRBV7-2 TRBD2 TGTGCCAGCAGCCTCCTGGGACTAGCGGGGGTCCCAGATACGCAGTATTTT CASSLLGLAGVPDTQYF
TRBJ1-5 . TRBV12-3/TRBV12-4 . TGTGCCAGCAGTTCTCAGGGGTATCAGCCCCAGCATTTT CASSSQGYQPQHF
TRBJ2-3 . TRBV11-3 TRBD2 TGTGCCAGCAGCTTGGGCGGGAGGGCCCCAGATACGCAGTATTTT CASSLGGRAPDTQYF
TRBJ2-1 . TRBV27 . TGTGCCAGCAGTTTGGGGATTCGGACAAGCTCCTACAATGAGCAGTTCTTC CASSLGIRTSSYNEQFF
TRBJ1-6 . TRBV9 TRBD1 TGTGCCAGCAGCCCCAATTCCGGGACAGGGGGTCGGTCACCCCTCCACTTT CASSPNSGTGGRSPLHF
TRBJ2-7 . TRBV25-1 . TGTGCCAGCAGTGAAGCGAATTCCTACGAGCAGTACTTC CASSEANSYEQYF
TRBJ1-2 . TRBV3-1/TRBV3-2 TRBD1 TGTGCCAGCAGCCTGGGGACAGGAGCTAACTATGGCTACACCTTC CASSLGTGANYGYTF
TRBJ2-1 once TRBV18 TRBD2 TGTGCCAGCTCACCCGGGCTAGCGGGAGTGAATGAGCAGTTCTTC CASSPGLAGVNEQFF